Listed below are T cell receptor beta chains from one sample, sequenced in a study of blood T cell repertoires in COVID-19. Data came from immunoSEQ multiplex PCR; TCRdb stores just in-frame clones and leaves some out. The sample holds 110,000 to 150,000 clones, approximately 88% seen once. The source material was peripheral blood. The receptors here all came from a man between 65 and 85 years old with acute or convalescent COVID-19. The CDR3 runs from the conserved cysteine through the conserved F or W. Each record gives: J gene, V gene, clone size, CDR3 protein. Only part of the rows carry a size: once, few, many, or a class if the clone is expanded.

j_call: TRBJ2-3
v_call: TRBV5-1
clone_size: -
cdr3_aa: CASSFESTDTQYF

j_call: TRBJ1-2
v_call: TRBV5-8
clone_size: -
cdr3_aa: CASSLTGPNYGYTF

j_call: TRBJ1-4
v_call: TRBV5-1
clone_size: -
cdr3_aa: CASSRLAGTNEKLFF

j_call: TRBJ1-4
v_call: TRBV5-1
clone_size: -
cdr3_aa: CASSFQGQGRNEKLFF

j_call: TRBJ2-1
v_call: TRBV7-2
clone_size: -
cdr3_aa: CASSFLTGQGGNEQFF

j_call: TRBJ2-2
v_call: TRBV5-1
clone_size: -
cdr3_aa: CASSLASGYTGELFF

j_call: TRBJ2-7
v_call: TRBV28
clone_size: -
cdr3_aa: CASSSSSRTENYEQYF

j_call: TRBJ1-1
v_call: TRBV6-6
clone_size: -
cdr3_aa: CASRERDRDSEAFF

j_call: TRBJ2-1
v_call: TRBV6-5
clone_size: -
cdr3_aa: CASRTGYGDNEQFF

j_call: TRBJ1-1
v_call: TRBV28
clone_size: -
cdr3_aa: CASSSGQATEAFF

j_call: TRBJ1-4
v_call: TRBV27
clone_size: -
cdr3_aa: CASRGQGAEKLFF

j_call: TRBJ1-6
v_call: TRBV19
clone_size: -
cdr3_aa: CASSIVAGADSPLHF

j_call: TRBJ2-7
v_call: TRBV4-2
clone_size: -
cdr3_aa: CASSQEMTFYEQYF

j_call: TRBJ1-2
v_call: TRBV29-1
clone_size: -
cdr3_aa: CSVLPGQGVYGYTF

j_call: TRBJ1-4
v_call: TRBV30
clone_size: few
cdr3_aa: CAWSDPGSSWEKLFF

j_call: TRBJ2-3
v_call: TRBV5-8
clone_size: -
cdr3_aa: CASSSPGQLSTDTQYF

j_call: TRBJ1-4
v_call: TRBV27
clone_size: -
cdr3_aa: CASSPWVGTGNEKLFF

j_call: TRBJ2-1
v_call: TRBV3-1/TRBV3-2
clone_size: once
cdr3_aa: CASSQEGRGLGNEQFF

j_call: TRBJ1-2
v_call: TRBV14
clone_size: -
cdr3_aa: CASSQQQSYGYTF

j_call: TRBJ1-3
v_call: TRBV27
clone_size: -
cdr3_aa: CASSTAPGGVGNTIYF

j_call: TRBJ1-1
v_call: TRBV15
clone_size: -
cdr3_aa: CATSRDRGWEAFF

j_call: TRBJ2-3
v_call: TRBV6-5
clone_size: -
cdr3_aa: CASSYSPGGVPDTQYF

j_call: TRBJ2-2
v_call: TRBV7-9
clone_size: -
cdr3_aa: CASSSSGGSNTGELFF

j_call: TRBJ2-7
v_call: TRBV3-1/TRBV3-2
clone_size: -
cdr3_aa: CASRGAHEQYF

j_call: TRBJ2-1
v_call: TRBV9
clone_size: few
cdr3_aa: CASSVEGAAYNEQFF

j_call: TRBJ1-3
v_call: TRBV5-6
clone_size: -
cdr3_aa: CASSLTASGNTIYF

j_call: TRBJ2-7
v_call: TRBV7-9
clone_size: -
cdr3_aa: CASTGTSGSVPSYEQYF

j_call: TRBJ2-2
v_call: TRBV5-1
clone_size: once
cdr3_aa: CASKGLAENTGELFF

j_call: TRBJ2-2
v_call: TRBV9
clone_size: -
cdr3_aa: CASSAPLREGRTGELFF

j_call: TRBJ2-2
v_call: TRBV18
clone_size: -
cdr3_aa: CASSLDRRNTGELFF

j_call: TRBJ2-1
v_call: TRBV18
clone_size: -
cdr3_aa: CASSPQGYNEQFF

j_call: TRBJ1-1
v_call: TRBV5-8
clone_size: -
cdr3_aa: CAGGLTANTEAFF

j_call: TRBJ1-4
v_call: TRBV6-5
clone_size: -
cdr3_aa: CASSSHDRGEKLFF

j_call: TRBJ2-3
v_call: TRBV7-3
clone_size: once
cdr3_aa: CASSVGLAGTDTQYF

j_call: TRBJ2-5
v_call: TRBV3-1/TRBV3-2
clone_size: -
cdr3_aa: CASSLYSIETQYF

j_call: TRBJ1-1
v_call: TRBV28
clone_size: -
cdr3_aa: CASSSGYATWLDTEAFF

j_call: TRBJ2-4
v_call: TRBV6-5
clone_size: -
cdr3_aa: CATRQMSENIQYF

j_call: TRBJ2-5
v_call: TRBV5-1
clone_size: -
cdr3_aa: CASSADSTGVIGETQYF

j_call: TRBJ1-1
v_call: TRBV7-9
clone_size: -
cdr3_aa: CASSRGTEAFF

j_call: TRBJ1-2
v_call: TRBV5-4
clone_size: -
cdr3_aa: CASSSEVRDYTF

j_call: TRBJ2-7
v_call: TRBV29-1
clone_size: -
cdr3_aa: CSTSRTGDDEQYF

j_call: TRBJ2-1
v_call: TRBV5-1
clone_size: -
cdr3_aa: CASRRLERNNEQFF